These 8 T cell receptor beta chains were all obtained from the same sample, sequenced in a study of pediatric ulcerative colitis. Sequenced by immunoSEQ multiplex PCR; TCRdb stores in-frame clones only, minus some. The table lists some 60,000 clones, more than 60% of them singletons. The specimen was blood. The receptors shown here come from a boy between 5 and 17 years old with moderate ulcerative colitis.

This sequence joins TRBV19 and TRBJ2-7; TRBD2 might be the D (5 bases). Looked up from germline, CDR1 is LNHDA and CDR2 is SQIVND (reference sequence). CDR3 size: 14 residues. The germline V and J ends were trimmed by 0 bases and 4 bases, with 10 bases remaining between them. CDR3 protein: CASSIDPLGYEQYF. In DNA form, the CDR3 reads TGTGCCAGTAGTATAGACCCACTAGGATACGAGCAGTACTTC.

This clone has more than one count but fewer than ten. This rearrangement joins TRBV25-1 to TRBJ2-7, with D uncertain. Per the germline V gene, CDR1 is MGHDK and CDR2 is SYGVNS. This CDR3 region has 11 residues. The germline V and J ends were trimmed by 3 bases and 6 bases, with 6 bases remaining between them. The CDR3, as DNA: TGTGCCAGCAGTGATCCCCCCGAGCAGTACTTC. Its translation is CASSDPPEQYF.

This clone has a single count. This rearrangement joins TRBV18 to TRBJ2-7, with 10 bases that match TRBD1. Germline lookup yields CDR1 KGHSH and CDR2 LQKENI. The V segment lost 1 base and the J segment 3 bases; nucleotides outside the gene matches: 9. The CDR3 covers 17 residues. The CDR3 region has the DNA TGTGCCAGCTCACCACGGGTTCCCGGGACAGGGGTCTACGAGCAGTACTTC. Amino acid sequence: CASSPRVPGTGVYEQYF. Combining the CDR3 with reference TRBV18 and TRBJ2-7 gives the whole variable domain NAGVMQNPRHLVRRRGQEARLRCSPMKGHSHVYWYRQLPEEGLKFMVYLQKENIIDESGMPKERFSAEFPKEGPSILRIQQVVRGDSAAYFCASSPRVPGTGVYEQYFGPGTRLTVT.

The chain combines TRBV6-5 with TRBJ2-3; possibly TRBD2 for D (6 bases). Per germline, CDR1 MNHEY and CDR2 SVGAGI. V gave up 4 bases and J gave up 1 base, with 9 bases separating them. This CDR3 region has 14 residues. Here the CDR3 reads CASSSWRGTDTQYF. CDR3 coding DNA: TGTGCCAGCAGTTCGTGGAGGGGCACAGATACGCAGTATTTT.

About this clone: An end of the junction does not agree with germline; a read error may underlie this. The J gene is TRBJ2-1, the V gene TRBV5-8; TRBD1 aligns across 8 bases. CDR3 length equals 15 residues. Germline V lookup: CDR1 SGHTS, CDR2 YDEGEE. The DNA for the CDR3 is TGTGCCAGCATCTTGACAGGGGCCCTACACACTGAGCAGTTCTTC. Protein: CASILTGALHTEQFF.

The chain joins TRBV9 to TRBJ1-1, with TRBD1 matching 10 bases. V shed 3 bases and J 11 bases; nucleotides not matched to a gene: 7. This CDR3 comprises 13 residues. Germline V lookup: CDR1 SGDLS, CDR2 YYNGEE. DNA for the CDR3: TGTGCCAGCAGCGCCCCCGGGACAGGGGTCGCTTTCTTT. Its protein product is CASSAPGTGVAFF.

The genes are TRBV10-3 and TRBJ1-4, with 8 bases aligning to TRBD1. Looked up from germline, CDR1 is ENHRY and CDR2 is SYGVKD. The V and J ends lost 3 bases and 3 bases, in that order; junction bases with no gene match: 3. The CDR3 has 15 amino acids. The CDR3 bases are TGTGCCATCAGTGACCCGACAGGGGCTAATGAAAAACTGTTTTTT. This encodes CAISDPTGANEKLFF.

The CDR3 reads CSVERSGEVYGYTF. The CDR3 DNA reads as TGCAGCGTTGAGAGGTCAGGGGAGGTGTATGGCTACACCTTC. The chain uses TRBV29-1 and TRBJ1-2; D perhaps matches TRBD1 (6 bases). CDR1 is SQVTM and CDR2 is ANQGSEA in the germline V gene. Trimming stripped 3 bases from V and 5 bases from J, with 16 bases between. This CDR3 comprises 14 residues.